This T cell receptor (beta chain) was obtained from a study of T cells in localized non-small cell lung cancer. Study outcomes and limitations: In adjacent lung, a median approximately 60 of the top 100 tumor clones were found. The tumor had only one region sequenced, so heterogeneity remains possible. An association was observed between higher blood T cell density and longer overall survival. T cell clonality was highest in uninvolved adjacent lung, above tumor.

In regard to this clone: Its antigen is unidentified.

The germline gives CDR1 SGHRS, CDR2 YFSETQ. V was clipped by 0 bases and J by 6 bases, with 7 bases between them. The CDR3 covers 13 residues. Produced via immunoSEQ multiplex PCR; TCRdb's table is partial and in-frame only. The sample consists of fewer than 25,000 clones, approximately 84% of them appearing once. The clonotype comes from a male donor aged 60 or older with stage II squamous cell lung carcinoma. The J gene is TRBJ2-1, the V gene TRBV5-1; D unresolved. The source was peripheral blood, collected before any cancer treatment. The CDR3 is CASSLVSGNEQFF. CDR3 coding DNA: TGCGCCAGCAGCTTGGTGTCCGGCAATGAGCAGTTCTTC.